This T cell receptor (beta chain) was recorded in a study of T-cell memory formation after mild COVID-19. This clonotype showed up just a few times. 5'RACE with constant-segment primers built TCRalpha and TCRbeta cDNA libraries with UMIs. One entry per CDR3 protein, called by TCRdb with MiXCR from the 5' RACE reads. The repertoire holds hundreds of thousands of distinct CDR3 sequences, with approximately 15% as singletons. Trimming cost V 2 bases and J 1 base, with 19 bases left between them. This CDR3 contains 18 residues. Germline lookup yields CDR1 MGHRA and CDR2 YSYEKL. V gene TRBV4-1 combines with J gene TRBJ2-3; weak D call: TRBD2 (5 bases). Sequencing was done on a sample of PBMCs or a T cell subset sorted from them (not recorded which). The TCR originated in a man younger than 30 who had mild COVID-19 (a few samples of this study predate the infection). Cell type and time point are not known. CDR3 DNA sequence: TGCGCCAGCAGCCAAATCGCCGGAGGCCAGGTTCGCACAGATACGCAGTATTTT. Protein product: CASSQIAGGQVRTDTQYF.